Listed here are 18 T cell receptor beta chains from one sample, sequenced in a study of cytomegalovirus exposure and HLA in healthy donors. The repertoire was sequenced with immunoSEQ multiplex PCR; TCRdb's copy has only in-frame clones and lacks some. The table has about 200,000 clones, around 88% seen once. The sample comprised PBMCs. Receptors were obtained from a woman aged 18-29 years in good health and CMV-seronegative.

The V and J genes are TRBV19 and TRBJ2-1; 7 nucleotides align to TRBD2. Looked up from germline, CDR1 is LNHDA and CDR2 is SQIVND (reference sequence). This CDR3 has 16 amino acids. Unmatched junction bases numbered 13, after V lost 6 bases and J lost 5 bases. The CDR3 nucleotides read TGTGCCAGTAGCCCTGGGAGGGCTAGGCAGGACAATGAGCAGTTCTTC. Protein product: CASSPGRARQDNEQFF.

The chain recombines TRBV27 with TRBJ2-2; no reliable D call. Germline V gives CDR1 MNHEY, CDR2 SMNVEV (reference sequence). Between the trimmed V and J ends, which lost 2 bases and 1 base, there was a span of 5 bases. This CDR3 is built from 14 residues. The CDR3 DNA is TGTGCCAGCAGTTTACAGGAGAACACCGGGGAGCTGTTTTTT. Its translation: CASSLQENTGELFF.

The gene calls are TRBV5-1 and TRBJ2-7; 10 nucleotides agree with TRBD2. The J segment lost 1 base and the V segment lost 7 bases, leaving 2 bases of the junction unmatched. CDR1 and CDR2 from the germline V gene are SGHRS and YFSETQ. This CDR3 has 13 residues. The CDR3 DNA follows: TGCGCCAGCCGGACTAGCGGTTCCTACGAGCAGTACTTC. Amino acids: CASRTSGSYEQYF.

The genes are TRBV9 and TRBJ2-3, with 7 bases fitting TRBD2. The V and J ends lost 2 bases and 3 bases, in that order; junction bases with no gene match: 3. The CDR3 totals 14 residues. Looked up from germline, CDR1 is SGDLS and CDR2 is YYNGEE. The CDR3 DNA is TGTGCCAGCAGCGTCAGCGGGATAACAGATACGCAGTATTTT. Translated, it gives CASSVSGITDTQYF.

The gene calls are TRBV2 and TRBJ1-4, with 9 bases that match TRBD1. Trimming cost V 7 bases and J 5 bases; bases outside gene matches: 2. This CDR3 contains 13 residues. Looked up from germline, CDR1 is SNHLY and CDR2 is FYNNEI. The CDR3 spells CASNDRGNEKLFF. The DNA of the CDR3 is TGTGCCAGCAACGACAGGGGGAATGAAAAACTGTTTTTT.

The CDR3 protein is CASSLWTPLGELFF. The CDR3 DNA is TGTGCCAGCAGCTTGTGGACTCCCCTCGGGGAGCTGTTTTTT. The rearrangement joins TRBV5-6 to TRBJ2-2, with a tentative D call TRBD2 (5 bases). Germline CDR1 is SGHDT and CDR2 is YYEEEE. CDR3 length: 14 amino acids. V was clipped by 1 base and J by 7 bases, with 11 bases between them.

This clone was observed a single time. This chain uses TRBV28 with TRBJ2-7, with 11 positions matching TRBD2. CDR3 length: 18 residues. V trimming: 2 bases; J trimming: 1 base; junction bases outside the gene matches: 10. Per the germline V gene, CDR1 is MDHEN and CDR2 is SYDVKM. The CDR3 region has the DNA TGTGCCAGCAGTTTAAATAGTCTAGCGGGAGGAATGTCCTACGAGCAGTACTTC. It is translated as CASSLNSLAGGMSYEQYF.

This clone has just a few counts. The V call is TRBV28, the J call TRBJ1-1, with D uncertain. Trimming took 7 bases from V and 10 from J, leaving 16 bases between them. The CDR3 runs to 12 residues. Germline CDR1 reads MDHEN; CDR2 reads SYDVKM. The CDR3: CASKSGQTTAFF. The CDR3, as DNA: TGTGCCAGCAAGTCGGGTCAAACCACAGCTTTCTTT.

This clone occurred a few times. The CDR3 DNA reads as TGTGCCAGCACCCGACAGGGGTTGAGCAATCAGCCCCAGCATTTT. Translation gives CASTRQGLSNQPQHF. This chain joins TRBV28 and TRBJ1-5; 8 nucleotides line up with TRBD1. Germline CDR1 and CDR2: MDHEN and SYDVKM. Losses at the gene ends were 7 bases for V and 1 base for J; bases not matched to a gene: 6. The CDR3 is 15 residues long.

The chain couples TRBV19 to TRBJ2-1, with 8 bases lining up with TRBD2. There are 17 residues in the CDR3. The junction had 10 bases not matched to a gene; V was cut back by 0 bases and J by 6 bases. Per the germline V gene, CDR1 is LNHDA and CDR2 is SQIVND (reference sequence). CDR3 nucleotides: TGTGCCAGTAGTATAGATCGTCCGGGAGGGCCTAGCAATGAGCAGTTCTTC. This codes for CASSIDRPGGPSNEQFF.

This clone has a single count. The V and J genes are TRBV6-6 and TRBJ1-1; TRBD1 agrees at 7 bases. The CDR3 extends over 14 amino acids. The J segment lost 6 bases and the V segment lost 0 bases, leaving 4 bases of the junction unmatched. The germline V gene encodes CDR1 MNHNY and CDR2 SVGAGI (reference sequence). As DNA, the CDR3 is TGTGCCAGCAGTTACTCGGGGACAGCCGCTGAAGCTTTCTTT. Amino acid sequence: CASSYSGTAAEAFF.

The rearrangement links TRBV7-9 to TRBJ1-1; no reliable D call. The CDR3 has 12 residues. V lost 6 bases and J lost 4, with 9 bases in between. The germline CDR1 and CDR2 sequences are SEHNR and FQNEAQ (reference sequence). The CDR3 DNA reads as TGTGCCAGCAGTCGTATCCGCACTGAAGCTTTCTTT. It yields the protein CASSRIRTEAFF.

The CDR3 protein is CASTSVELAGNYNEQFF. Here the CDR3 DNA reads TGTGCCAGTACCTCAGTAGAGCTAGCGGGAAACTACAATGAGCAGTTCTTC. The chain has TRBV19 and TRBJ2-1, with 9 nucleotides matching TRBD2. V shed 7 bases and J 3 bases; nucleotides not matched to a gene: 13. CDR1 is LNHDA, CDR2 SQIVND, per germline (reference sequence). There are 17 residues in the CDR3.

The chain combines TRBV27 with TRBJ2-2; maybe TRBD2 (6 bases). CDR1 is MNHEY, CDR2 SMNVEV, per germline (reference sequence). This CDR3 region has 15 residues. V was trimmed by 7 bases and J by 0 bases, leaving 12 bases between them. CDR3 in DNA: TGTGCCAGCACCCCGGGACTGACGAACACCGGGGAGCTGTTTTTT. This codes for CASTPGLTNTGELFF.

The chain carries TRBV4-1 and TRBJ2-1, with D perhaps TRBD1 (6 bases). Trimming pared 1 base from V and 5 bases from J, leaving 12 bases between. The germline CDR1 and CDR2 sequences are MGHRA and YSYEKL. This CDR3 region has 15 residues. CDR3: CASSQAPQGNNEQFF. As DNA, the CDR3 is TGCGCCAGCAGCCAAGCCCCACAGGGTAACAATGAGCAGTTCTTC.

The CDR3 DNA follows: TGTGCCAGCAGTTACTCGATAGGGGGAAATGAAAAACTGTTTTTT. It codes for CASSYSIGGNEKLFF. This sequence joins TRBV6-6 and TRBJ1-4; a weak D match, TRBD1 (6 bases). Germline CDR1 reads MNHNY; CDR2 reads SVGAGI (reference sequence). The CDR3 totals 15 residues. Trimming shortened V by 0 bases and J by 5 bases, and 10 bases separated the two germline ends.

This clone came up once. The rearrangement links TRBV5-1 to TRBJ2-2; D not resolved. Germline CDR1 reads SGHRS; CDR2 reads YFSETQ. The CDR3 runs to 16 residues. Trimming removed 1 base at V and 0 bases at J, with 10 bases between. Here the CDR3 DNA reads TGCGCCAGCAGCTTGCTGGCAGTTTCGAACACCGGGGAGCTGTTTTTT. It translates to CASSLLAVSNTGELFF.

The CDR3 spells CSVEDSGTANYEQYF. The CDR3 DNA reads as TGCAGCGTTGAAGATTCCGGGACAGCAAACTACGAGCAGTACTTC. The gene calls are TRBV29-1 and TRBJ2-7, with TRBD1 identical over 7 bases. The CDR3 consists of 15 residues. Germline V lookup: CDR1 SQVTM, CDR2 ANQGSEA. The trim removed 0 bases at V and 3 bases at J, leaving 8 bases unmatched.